This T cell receptor (beta chain) derives from a study of T-cell memory formation after mild COVID-19. Study-level points and caveats: Clones that got smaller from day 15 to 85 had even CD4/CD8, while clones growing later tipped toward CD4+. Within pre-infection memory, some responding clones were found, suggesting cross-reactive memory joined.

Germline V gives CDR1 ENHRY, CDR2 SYGVKD. V was shortened by 4 bases and J by 1 base, with 17 bases between the two germline ends. The CDR3 is 17 residues long. Turning to this clonotype: Its antigen remains unidentified.

MiXCR was run by TCRdb on the 5' RACE reads, yielding one entry per CDR3 protein. The table has around 300,000 distinct CDR3 sequences, just under 20% seen once. The specimen was PBMCs or a T cell subset sorted from them (not recorded which). The V call is TRBV10-3, the J call TRBJ2-4; D not certain. The receptor was isolated from a man aged 18 to 35 who had mild COVID-19 (a few samples of this study predate the infection). Cell type and time point are not known. CDR3 in DNA: TGTGCCATCAGTGCGACGATAGGGATGAGGGCCAAAAACATTCAGTACTTC. It yields the protein CAISATIGMRAKNIQYF.